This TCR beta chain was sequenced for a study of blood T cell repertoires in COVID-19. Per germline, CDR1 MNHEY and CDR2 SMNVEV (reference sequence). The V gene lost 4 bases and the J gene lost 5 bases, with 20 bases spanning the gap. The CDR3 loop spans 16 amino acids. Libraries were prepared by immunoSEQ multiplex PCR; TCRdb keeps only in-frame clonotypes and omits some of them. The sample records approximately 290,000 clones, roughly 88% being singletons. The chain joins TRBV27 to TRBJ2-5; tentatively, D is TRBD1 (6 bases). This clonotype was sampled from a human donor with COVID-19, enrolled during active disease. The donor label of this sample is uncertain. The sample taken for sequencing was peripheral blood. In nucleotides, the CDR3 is TGTGCCAGCAGTTCCGGGTGGGGGCGAGGTTGGGAGACCCAGTACTTC. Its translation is CASSSGWGRGWETQYF.